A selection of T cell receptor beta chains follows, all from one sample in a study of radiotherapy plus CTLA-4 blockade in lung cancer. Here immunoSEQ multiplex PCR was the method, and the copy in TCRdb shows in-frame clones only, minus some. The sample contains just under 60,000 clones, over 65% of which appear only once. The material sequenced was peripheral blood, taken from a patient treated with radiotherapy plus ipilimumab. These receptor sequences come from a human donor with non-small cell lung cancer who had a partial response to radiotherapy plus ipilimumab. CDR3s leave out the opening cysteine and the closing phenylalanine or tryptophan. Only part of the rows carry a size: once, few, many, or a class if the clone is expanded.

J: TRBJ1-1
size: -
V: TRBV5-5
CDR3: ASSLLGSDLGLNTEAF

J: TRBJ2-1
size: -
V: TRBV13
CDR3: ASSLASLTAYNEQF

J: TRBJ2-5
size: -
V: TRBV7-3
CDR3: ASSRGGVGETQY

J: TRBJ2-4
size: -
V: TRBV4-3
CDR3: ASSQDVTVRAY

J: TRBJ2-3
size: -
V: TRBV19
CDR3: ASSPSGNTDTQY

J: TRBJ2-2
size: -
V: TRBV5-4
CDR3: ASSLAGLYGELF

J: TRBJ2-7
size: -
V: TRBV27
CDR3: ASSHGQGAYEQY

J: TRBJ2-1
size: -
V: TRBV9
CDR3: ASSVGLAAYNEQF

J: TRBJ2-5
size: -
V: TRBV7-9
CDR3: ASTSGEETQY

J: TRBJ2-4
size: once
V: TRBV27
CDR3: ASSKPGQGNFGKNIQY

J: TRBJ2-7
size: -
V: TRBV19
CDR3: ASSMPGQIYEQY

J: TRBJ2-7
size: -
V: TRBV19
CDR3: ASSRTGTKNAYEQY

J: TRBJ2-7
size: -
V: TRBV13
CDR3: ASSSPGAYEQY

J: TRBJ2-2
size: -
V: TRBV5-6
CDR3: ASSLGAGTGELF

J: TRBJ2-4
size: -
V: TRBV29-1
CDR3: SVRQALAKNIQY

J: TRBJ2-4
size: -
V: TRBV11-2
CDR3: ASSPRSGLDLAKNIQY

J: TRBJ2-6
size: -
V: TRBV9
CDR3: ASSGRQGLAGVTSGANVLT

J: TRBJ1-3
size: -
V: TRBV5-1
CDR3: ASSLGTTGNTIY

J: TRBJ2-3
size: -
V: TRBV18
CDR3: ASSPGTNTDTQY

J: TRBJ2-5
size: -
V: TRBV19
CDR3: ASSIDLVARGETQY

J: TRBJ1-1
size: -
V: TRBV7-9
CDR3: ASSLAGGNTEAF

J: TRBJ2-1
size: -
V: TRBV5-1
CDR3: ASSALFYNEQF

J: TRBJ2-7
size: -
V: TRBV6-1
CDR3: ASSLGLTSYEQY

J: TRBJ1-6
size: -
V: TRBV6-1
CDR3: ASSVYSDSPLH

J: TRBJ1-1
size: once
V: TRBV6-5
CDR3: ASSKSTGMNTEAF

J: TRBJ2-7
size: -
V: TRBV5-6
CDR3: ASSLGGTGVYEQY

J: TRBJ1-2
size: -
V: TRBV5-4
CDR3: ASSLDRDNYGYT

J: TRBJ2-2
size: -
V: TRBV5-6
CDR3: ASSWDVAGYGTGELF

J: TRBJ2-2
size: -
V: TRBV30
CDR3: AWRTGWNTGELF

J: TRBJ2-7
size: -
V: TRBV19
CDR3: ASSKDRDFSYEQY

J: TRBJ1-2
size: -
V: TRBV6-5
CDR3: ASSYGQGRGYT

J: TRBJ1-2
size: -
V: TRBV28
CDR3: ASRTPGTGASQRGYT

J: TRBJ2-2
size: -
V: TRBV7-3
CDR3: ASSLTRTNTGELF

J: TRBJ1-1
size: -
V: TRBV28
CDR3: ASRATGKAF

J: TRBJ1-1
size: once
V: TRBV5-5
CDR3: ASSFGQGNTEAF

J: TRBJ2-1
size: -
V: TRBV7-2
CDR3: ATSRLAGGSEQF

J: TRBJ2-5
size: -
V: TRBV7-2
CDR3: ASTSNGGIQETQY

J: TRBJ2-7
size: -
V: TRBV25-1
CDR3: ASSAPGMQY

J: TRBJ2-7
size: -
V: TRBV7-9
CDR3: ASSLVEDPYEQY